These 30 T cell receptor beta chains originate from one sample sequenced in a study of blood T cell repertoires in COVID-19. The method was immunoSEQ multiplex PCR; TCRdb's version includes in-frame clones alone and lacks a portion of them. Counted here are 200,000 or so clones, about nine tenths occurring once; the ten biggest clones make up approximately 2.4%. The sequenced material came from peripheral blood. The receptor source for this set is a man aged 30-40 years with COVID-19, enrolled during active disease.

This chain connects TRBV5-6 to TRBJ1-3, with D possibly being TRBD1 (6 bases). This CDR3 comprises 14 residues. Germline V gene data show CDR1 as SGHDT and CDR2 as YYEEEE. Trimming removed 4 bases from V and 2 bases from J, with 10 bases in between. The chain's CDR3 is CASSPGQTGNTIYF. CDR3 in DNA: TGTGCCAGCAGCCCAGGACAGACTGGAAACACCATATATTTT.

The V gene is TRBV6-5, the J gene TRBJ2-7, with D possibly matching TRBD1 (6 bases). Trimming removed 2 bases from V and 2 bases from J, with 13 bases in between. This CDR3 region has 15 residues. CDR1 and CDR2 from the germline V gene are MNHEY and SVGAGI. The CDR3 loop is CASSYLGDTTYEQYF. The CDR3 DNA reads TGTGCCAGCAGTTACCTCGGGGACACGACCTACGAGCAGTACTTC.

Worth noting for this clone: The sample carries other DNA sequences with the same CDR3. This chain joins TRBV5-6 and TRBJ1-1, with D hard to call. Germline CDR1 and CDR2: SGHDT and YYEEEE. V was trimmed by 0 bases and J by 0 bases, leaving 6 bases between them. The CDR3 spans 14 residues. The CDR3 sequence: CASSLGQMNTEAFF. The CDR3, as DNA: TGTGCCAGCAGCTTGGGGCAGATGAACACTGAAGCTTTCTTT.

J is TRBJ2-5 and V is TRBV9; maybe TRBD2 (5 bases). Trimming took off 4 bases at V and 5 bases at J, with 21 bases between the two ends. There are 16 residues in the CDR3. Germline V CDR1 and CDR2: SGDLS, YYNGEE. CDR3 DNA: TGTGCCAGCAGCCCAGACCCCAGCCGGGGAAGGGAGACCCAGTACTTC. It codes for CASSPDPSRGRETQYF.

J is TRBJ1-6 and V is TRBV6-5; a weak D match, TRBD1 (6 bases). V shed 2 bases and J shed 5 bases, with 10 bases lying between them. From germline, CDR1 is MNHEY and CDR2 SVGAGI. The CDR3 sequence is 15 residues long. The CDR3 coding sequence is TGTGCCAGCAGTTACGGGACAATCGATAATTCACCCCTCCACTTT. It codes for CASSYGTIDNSPLHF.

This clone was picked up one time. The J gene is TRBJ1-5, the V gene TRBV12-3 or TRBV12-4; TRBD1 matches at 10 bases. V lost 6 bases to trimming and J lost 6 bases; unmatched junction nucleotides: 2. The CDR3 is 13 amino acids. The CDR3 reads CASRGTGVQPQHF. CDR3 coding DNA: TGTGCCAGCAGGGGGACAGGGGTTCAGCCCCAGCATTTT.

This clone was recorded only once. The chain combines TRBV10-2 with TRBJ2-7; the D gene is possibly TRBD2 (6 bases). CDR3 length: 13 residues. CDR1 is WSHSY, CDR2 SAAADI, per germline. DNA for the CDR3: TGCGCAACTAATAGCGGCCCAAACTACGAGCAGTACTTC. Translating it yields CATNSGPNYEQYF.

This rearrangement joins TRBV18 to TRBJ1-5; 10 nucleotides line up with TRBD1. The CDR3 has 17 amino acids. The V gene end was trimmed by 4 bases and the J gene end by 0 bases; junction bases not matched to a gene: 6. Germline V CDR1 and CDR2: KGHSH, LQKENI. As DNA, the CDR3 is TGTGCCAGCTCACGGGACAGGGGCGCTAATAGCAATCAGCCCCAGCATTTT. Its translation is CASSRDRGANSNQPQHF.

The chain carries TRBV5-1 and TRBJ1-1; the D is unclear. From germline, CDR1 is SGHRS and CDR2 YFSETQ. V shed 6 bases and J shed 3 bases, with 15 bases lying between them. The length of the CDR3 is 14 residues. CDR3 nucleotides: TGCGCCAGCAAAGTCGAAATTTCGGACACTGAAGCTTTCTTT. This codes for CASKVEISDTEAFF.

The chain combines TRBV28 with TRBJ1-2, with 7 bases that match TRBD1. The CDR3 sequence is 14 residues long. Germline CDR1 and CDR2: MDHEN and SYDVKM. V trimming: 6 bases; J trimming: 7 bases; junction bases outside the gene matches: 11. As DNA, the CDR3 is TGTGCCAGCAGGCCAGGACAGGTCGAATCTGGCTACACCTTC. Translated, it gives CASRPGQVESGYTF.

The rearrangement joins TRBV3-1 (or the pseudogene TRBV3-2) to TRBJ1-3; D ambiguous. Trimming removed 3 bases from V and 4 bases from J, with 4 bases in between. Germline V CDR1 and CDR2: LGHDT, YNNKEL (reference sequence). This CDR3 comprises 12 residues. CDR3 sequence reads: CASSHRGNTIYF. The DNA of the CDR3 is TGTGCCAGCAGCCATCGGGGAAACACCATATATTTT.

The J gene is TRBJ2-3, the V gene TRBV30; maybe TRBD1 (5 bases). Germline lookup yields CDR1 GTSNPN and CDR2 SVGIG (reference sequence). Deletions cut 2 bases from V and 7 bases from J, with 10 bases between. The CDR3 loop spans 12 amino acids. CDR3 residues: CAWSQGANTQYF. The DNA for the CDR3 is TGTGCCTGGAGTCAAGGGGCGAATACGCAGTATTTT.

The V and J genes are TRBV10-3 and TRBJ1-1; D uncertain. This CDR3 comprises 14 residues. V was cut by 3 bases and J by 1 base, with 9 bases left in between. In germline, CDR1 is ENHRY, CDR2 SYGVKD. As DNA, the CDR3 is TGTGCCATCAGTGAAAGCGTGGCGAACACTGAAGCTTTCTTT. It translates to CAISESVANTEAFF.

The chain uses TRBV28 and TRBJ1-2; 10 bases map to TRBD1. With V trimmed by 6 bases and J by 5 bases, 9 bases remained unmatched. Germline CDR1 MDHEN, CDR2 SYDVKM. The CDR3 sequence is 15 residues long. In DNA, the CDR3 is TGTGCCAGCAGCCTAAGTGGGACAGGGGTTTATGGCTACACCTTC. This gives the protein CASSLSGTGVYGYTF.

This chain joins TRBV4-3 and TRBJ1-2; possible D gene TRBD2, 6 bases. The J call is uncertain, as TRBJ2-1 better fits the DNA end. Germline lookup yields CDR1 LGHNA and CDR2 YSLEER. This CDR3 spans 14 amino acids. The CDR3 nucleotides are TGCGCCAGCAGCCAAGTGGAGGGCCTGGGCGGCCAGTTCTTC. This encodes CASSQVEGLGGQFF.

V is TRBV6-2 or TRBV6-3 and J is TRBJ1-5; 8 bases line up with TRBD1. Trimming at V came to 5 bases and at J to 2 bases, leaving 5 bases not matched to a gene. Per germline, CDR1 MNHEY and CDR2 SVGEGT. CDR3 length: 15 amino acids. The CDR3 loop reads CASSPPGQGNQPQHF. The CDR3 region has the DNA TGTGCCAGCAGTCCACCGGGACAGGGCAATCAGCCCCAGCATTTT.

The chain couples TRBV6-4 to TRBJ2-2, with D possibly TRBD1 on 5 matching bases. With 4 bases removed from V and 4 bases from J, the gap between germline ends came to 13 bases. The germline gives CDR1 MRHNA, CDR2 SNTAGT. The CDR3 contains 15 residues. This chain's CDR3 is CASSAGPVATGELFF. The CDR3 DNA reads as TGTGCCAGCAGTGCAGGGCCGGTTGCCACCGGGGAGCTGTTTTTT.

The rearrangement uses TRBV7-9 and TRBJ1-2; D uncertain. Germline V gene sequence: CDR1 SEHNR, CDR2 FQNEAQ (reference sequence). The CDR3 has 12 amino acids. V was cut by 5 bases and J by 1 base, with 5 bases left in between. Written as DNA, the CDR3 is TGTGCCAGCAGCCCTAATAACTATGGCTACACCTTC. It translates to CASSPNNYGYTF.

The V call is TRBV6-6, the J call TRBJ1-2; D unresolved. V lost 2 bases and J 3 bases, leaving 10 bases between the germline ends. Germline V gene sequence: CDR1 MNHNY, CDR2 SVGAGI (reference sequence). CDR3 length: 14 amino acids. CDR3 amino acids: CASSYKEIYYGYTF. The CDR3 coding sequence is TGTGCCAGCAGTTACAAGGAGATTTACTATGGCTACACCTTC.

The chain is built from TRBV29-1 and TRBJ1-1; possibly TRBD1 for D (5 bases). Per the germline V gene, CDR1 is SQVTM and CDR2 is ANQGSEA. V was clipped by 3 bases and J by 6 bases, with 17 bases between them. The CDR3 is made up of 14 amino acids. CDR3 protein: CSVDGPGRGAEAFF. Written as DNA, the CDR3 is TGCAGCGTTGATGGTCCAGGGAGGGGCGCTGAAGCTTTCTTT. Variable domain in full (rest from reference TRBV29-1 and TRBJ1-1): SAVISQKPSRDICQRGTSLTIQCQVDSQVTMMFWYRQQPGQSLTLIATANQGSEATYESGFVIDKFPISRPNLTFSTLTVSNMSPEDSSIYLCSVDGPGRGAEAFFGQGTRLTVV.

The gene calls are TRBV6-5 and TRBJ2-1, with D unclear. CDR3 length: 13 amino acids. V was pared by 6 bases and J by 4 bases, with 10 bases between. CDR1 is MNHEY and CDR2 is SVGAGI in the germline V gene. The CDR3 spells CASSPYGYNEQFF. The CDR3 bases are TGTGCCAGCAGCCCGTACGGGTACAATGAGCAGTTCTTC.

This clone has only one observation. Relative to the germline gene, one junction end is altered; a read error may explain this. The genes are TRBV6-6 and TRBJ2-5; 8 positions agree with TRBD1. Germline CDR1 and CDR2: MNHNY and SVGAGI (reference sequence). The CDR3 has 13 amino acids. The chain's CDR3 is CLSGGSSVETQYF. As DNA, the CDR3 is TGCCTGTCAGGGGGCAGTTCCGTAGAGACCCAGTACTTC.

The rearrangement joins TRBV6-5 to TRBJ2-3; 9 nucleotides align to TRBD1. V was clipped by 6 bases and J by 0 bases; unmatched bases: 4. Germline CDR1 reads MNHEY; CDR2 reads SVGAGI. The CDR3 spans 15 residues. The CDR3 protein is CASSLGQGSTDTQYF. In nucleotides, the CDR3 is TGTGCCAGCAGCCTCGGACAGGGGAGCACAGATACGCAGTATTTT.

J is TRBJ2-1 and V is TRBV10-3, with D uncertain. The CDR3 has 16 amino acids. Trimming stripped 4 bases from V and 5 bases from J, with 18 bases between. Looked up from germline, CDR1 is ENHRY and CDR2 is SYGVKD. The DNA for the CDR3 is TGTGCCATCAGTGTCCCCCGGCTAGGTGTAAACAATGAGCAGTTCTTC. It specifies CAISVPRLGVNNEQFF.

The rearrangement uses TRBV2 and TRBJ1-3, with a weak D call TRBD1 (6 bases). Trimming shortened V by 5 bases and J by 0 bases, and 11 bases separated the two germline ends. CDR3 length equals 15 residues. Per the germline V gene, CDR1 is SNHLY and CDR2 is FYNNEI. The CDR3 DNA reads TGTGCCAGCAGTTCGGGGGGCCGCTCTGGAAACACCATATATTTT. Protein product: CASSSGGRSGNTIYF.

V is TRBV6-5 and J is TRBJ1-2, with D possibly TRBD1 on 6 matching bases. This CDR3 region has 16 residues. Per the germline V gene, CDR1 is MNHEY and CDR2 is SVGAGI. V was trimmed by 0 bases and J by 4 bases, leaving 15 bases between them. The CDR3 DNA reads TGTGCCAGCAGTTACTCCGCAGGGGCTTCGGGCTATGGCTACACCTTC. Protein: CASSYSAGASGYGYTF.

This chain uses TRBV3-1 (or the pseudogene TRBV3-2) with TRBJ2-5, with TRBD2 matching over 9 bases. CDR1 and CDR2 from the germline V gene are LGHDT and YNNKEL (reference sequence). The CDR3 contains 14 residues. The V gene end was trimmed by 2 bases and the J gene end by 5 bases; junction bases not matched to a gene: 3. The CDR3 here is CASSQYAGGETQYF. The CDR3 DNA reads TGTGCCAGCAGCCAATATGCGGGGGGGGAGACCCAGTACTTC.

In this sample, this clone turned up once. The chain couples TRBV12-3 or TRBV12-4 to TRBJ2-7; unclear D gene. The V and J ends lost 5 bases and 5 bases respectively, with 13 bases between them. The CDR3 has 13 residues. CDR3 protein: CASSQRRVDEQYF. CDR3 sequence (DNA): TGTGCCAGCAGTCAGCGCAGAGTGGACGAGCAGTACTTC.

The chain links TRBV28 to TRBJ1-1, with TRBD1 identical over 10 bases. This CDR3 has 16 amino acids. The trim removed 0 bases at V and 4 bases at J, leaving 5 bases unmatched. CDR1 is MDHEN, CDR2 SYDVKM, per germline. In DNA, the CDR3 is TGTGCCAGCAGTTTATGGACAGGGGGCTTGGTCACTGAAGCTTTCTTT. Translated: CASSLWTGGLVTEAFF.

This chain connects TRBV9 to TRBJ2-1, with D perhaps matching TRBD2 (5 bases). V shed 0 bases and J shed 9 bases, with 16 bases lying between them. This CDR3 has 15 residues. Germline V gives CDR1 SGDLS, CDR2 YYNGEE. The CDR3 spells CASSVGESDKGEQFF. The CDR3 nucleotides read TGTGCCAGCAGCGTAGGGGAGTCTGATAAGGGTGAGCAGTTCTTC.